This T cell receptor (beta chain) was identified in a study of cytomegalovirus exposure and HLA in healthy donors. For this clone: Antigen unknown.

Study-level results: Cytomegalovirus association was assigned to some 160 TCR beta chains. Trimming of TCR beta V- and J-genes showed a link, identified in a later analysis, to a missense DCLRE1C variant. Presence/absence analysis assumed near-uniform sequencing depth across donors.

The PCR had 60 Vbeta and 13 Jbeta primers. TCRdb's table, derived via immunoSEQ multiplex PCR, lists solely in-frame clones and lacks some. The sample yields 65,000 to 70,000 clones, over 75% seen once. Source material: PBMCs. The source of this sequence is a young woman in good health and CMV-seropositive.

CDR3 nucleotide sequence: TGTGCCAGCAGTGGATTTCTCGGCAGGAAAGACGAGCAGTACTTC. This gives the protein CASSGFLGRKDEQYF. The chain carries TRBV2 and TRBJ2-5, with no clear D. The J call is doubtful: the DNA matches TRBJ2-7 better. Germline V gene lookup returns CDR1 SNHLY and CDR2 FYNNEI. The CDR3 loop spans 15 amino acids.